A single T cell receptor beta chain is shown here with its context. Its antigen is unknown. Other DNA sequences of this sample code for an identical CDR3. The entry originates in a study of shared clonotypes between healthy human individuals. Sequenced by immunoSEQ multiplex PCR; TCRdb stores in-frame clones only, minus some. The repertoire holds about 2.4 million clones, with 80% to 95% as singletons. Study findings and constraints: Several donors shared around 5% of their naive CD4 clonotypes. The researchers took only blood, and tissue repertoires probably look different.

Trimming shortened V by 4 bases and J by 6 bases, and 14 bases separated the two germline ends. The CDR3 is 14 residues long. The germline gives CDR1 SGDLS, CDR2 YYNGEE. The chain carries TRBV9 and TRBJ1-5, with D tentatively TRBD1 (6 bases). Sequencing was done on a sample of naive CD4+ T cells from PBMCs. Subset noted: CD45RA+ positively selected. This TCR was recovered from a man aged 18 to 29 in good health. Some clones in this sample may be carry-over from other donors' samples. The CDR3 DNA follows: TGTGCCAGCAGCTCGGACAGACGAAGTCAGCCCCAGCATTTT. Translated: CASSSDRRSQPQHF.